A selection of T cell receptor beta chains follows, all from one sample in a study of T-cell memory formation after mild COVID-19. One entry per CDR3 protein, called by TCRdb with MiXCR from the 5' RACE reads. The sample lists about 130,000 distinct CDR3 sequences, approximately 5.9% occurring once. Sequencing input: PBMCs or a T cell subset sorted from them (not recorded which). These receptors came from an adult woman who had mild COVID-19 (a few samples of this study predate the infection). Cell type and time point are not known. CDR3s leave out the opening cysteine and the closing phenylalanine or tryptophan.

v_gene	len	j_gene	CDR3aa
TRBV6-2/TRBV6-3	14	TRBJ2-1	ASRQTGGSQHNEQF
TRBV5-1	10	TRBJ1-1	ASSPRPPGAF
TRBV24-1	11	TRBJ2-1	ATSGTGGLGQF
TRBV4-2	12	TRBJ2-1	ASSPLLAGDEQF
TRBV6-2/TRBV6-3	14	TRBJ2-7	ASSWAPAGYTYEQY
TRBV20-1	12	TRBJ1-2	SAIYSQGGYGYT
TRBV20-1	13	TRBJ1-2	SANRARQGKNGYT
TRBV2	11	TRBJ2-7	ASTPQGLYEQY
TRBV3-1	9	TRBJ2-7	ASRGANEQY
TRBV5-1	12	TRBJ2-5	ASSLDEGWETQY
TRBV20-1	12	TRBJ2-5	SAEEPTAQETQY
TRBV5-1	12	TRBJ2-1	ASSLDRTYNEQF
TRBV7-2	12	TRBJ2-1	ASSSGQLQYEQF
TRBV15	12	TRBJ1-5	ATSRVGTYQPQH
TRBV27	14	TRBJ1-2	ASRYNSGAQGSGYT
TRBV19	13	TRBJ1-5	ASRTYGDSNQPQH
TRBV12-3/TRBV12-4	13	TRBJ2-7	ASSLRGQGGHEQY
TRBV3-1	14	TRBJ2-3	ASSQDPGLLTDTQY
TRBV4-1	12	TRBJ2-2	ASSRTRGGGELF
TRBV11-2	13	TRBJ2-1	ASSLLRGQGNEQF
TRBV12-3/TRBV12-4	11	TRBJ1-5	ASSGRINQPQH
TRBV5-1	13	TRBJ2-3	ASSSGGRGTDTQY
TRBV7-2	10	TRBJ1-2	ASSARGGGYT
TRBV28	17	TRBJ2-7	ASSLIGTGRFRGDYEQY
TRBV29-1	12	TRBJ2-7	SVGETGGIGEQY
TRBV4-2	14	TRBJ2-5	ASSQGIGGSQETQY
TRBV7-9	15	TRBJ2-1	ASSFGLAGRRGNEQF
TRBV7-2	12	TRBJ1-2	ASSRQTGPDGYT
TRBV7-9	13	TRBJ1-2	ASSQEPLRGYGYT
TRBV5-1	12	TRBJ2-3	ASSRGQGGDTQY
TRBV3-1	13	TRBJ2-7	ASSQVGDGPYEQY
TRBV6-2/TRBV6-3	13	TRBJ2-1	ASRPGLNSYNEQF
TRBV7-2	13	TRBJ2-7	ASSLGSGPSYELY
TRBV24-1	13	TRBJ2-5	ATSDPGTPQETQY
TRBV5-1	11	TRBJ2-5	ASSFGQEETQY
TRBV12-3/TRBV12-4	10	TRBJ2-7	ASSSDFYEQY
TRBV7-9	11	TRBJ2-5	ASSLREKETQY
TRBV7-2	10	TRBJ2-1	ASTPPGVEQF
TRBV6-5	13	TRBJ1-2	ASSYSGGSTYGYT
TRBV3-1	15	TRBJ2-6	ASSQSGHHSGANVLT
TRBV7-9	10	TRBJ1-1	ASSAGGNEAF
TRBV6-5	10	TRBJ1-2	ASSRGNYGYT
TRBV11-2	13	TRBJ2-1	ASSLDFTRWNEQF
TRBV7-9	13	TRBJ2-5	ASPPPSGGQETQY
TRBV7-9	13	TRBJ2-3	ASSMTSPGTDTQY